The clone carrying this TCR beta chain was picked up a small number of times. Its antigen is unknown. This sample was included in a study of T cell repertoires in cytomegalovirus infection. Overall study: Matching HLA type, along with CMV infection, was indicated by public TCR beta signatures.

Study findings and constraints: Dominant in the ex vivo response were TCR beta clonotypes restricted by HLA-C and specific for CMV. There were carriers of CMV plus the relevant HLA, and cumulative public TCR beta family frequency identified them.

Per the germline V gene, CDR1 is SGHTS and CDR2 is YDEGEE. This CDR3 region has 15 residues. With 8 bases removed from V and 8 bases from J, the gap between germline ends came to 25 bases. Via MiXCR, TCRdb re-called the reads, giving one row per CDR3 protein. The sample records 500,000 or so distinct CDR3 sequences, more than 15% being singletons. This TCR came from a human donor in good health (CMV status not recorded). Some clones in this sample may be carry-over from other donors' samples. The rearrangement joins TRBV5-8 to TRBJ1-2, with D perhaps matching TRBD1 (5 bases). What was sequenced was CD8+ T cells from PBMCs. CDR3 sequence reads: CARTPKEGKVGGYTF. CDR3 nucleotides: TGTGCCAGGACCCCAAAGGAGGGGAAGGTTGGAGGCTACACCTTC. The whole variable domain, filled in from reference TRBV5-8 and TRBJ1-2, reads EAGVTQSPTHLIKTRGQQATLRCSPISGHTSVYWYQQALGLGLQFLLWYDEGEERNRGNFPPRFSGRQFPNYSSELNVNALELEDSALYLCARTPKEGKVGGYTFGSGTRLTVV.